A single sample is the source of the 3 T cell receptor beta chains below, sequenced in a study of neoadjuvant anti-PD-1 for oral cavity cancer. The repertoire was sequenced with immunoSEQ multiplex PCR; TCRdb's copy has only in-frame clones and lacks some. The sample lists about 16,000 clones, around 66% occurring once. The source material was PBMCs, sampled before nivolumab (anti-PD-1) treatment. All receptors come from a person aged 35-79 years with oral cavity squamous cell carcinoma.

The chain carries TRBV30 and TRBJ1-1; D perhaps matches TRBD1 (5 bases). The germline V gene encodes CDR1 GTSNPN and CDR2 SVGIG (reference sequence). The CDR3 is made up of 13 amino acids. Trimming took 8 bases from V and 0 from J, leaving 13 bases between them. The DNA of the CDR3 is TGTGCCGCGGGGCCGGGGATGAACACTGAAGCTTTCTTT. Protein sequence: CAAGPGMNTEAFF. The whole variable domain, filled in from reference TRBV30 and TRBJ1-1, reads SQTIHQWPATLVQPVGSPLSLECTVEGTSNPNLYWYRQAAGRGLQLLFYSVGIGQISSEVPQNLSASRPQDRQFILSSKKLLLSDSGFYLCAAGPGMNTEAFFGQGTRLTVV.

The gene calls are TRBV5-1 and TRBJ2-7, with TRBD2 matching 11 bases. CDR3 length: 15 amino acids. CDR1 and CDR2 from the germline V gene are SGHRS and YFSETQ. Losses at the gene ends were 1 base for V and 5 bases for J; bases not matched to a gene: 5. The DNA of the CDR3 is TGCGCCAGCAGCTTGACTAGCGGGAGTACCCACGAGCAGTACTTC. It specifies CASSLTSGSTHEQYF. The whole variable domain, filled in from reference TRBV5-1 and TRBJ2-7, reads KAGVTQTPRYLIKTRGQQVTLSCSPISGHRSVSWYQQTPGQGLQFLFEYFSETQRNKGNFPGRFSGRQFSNSRSEMNVSTLELGDSALYLCASSLTSGSTHEQYFGPGTRLTVT.

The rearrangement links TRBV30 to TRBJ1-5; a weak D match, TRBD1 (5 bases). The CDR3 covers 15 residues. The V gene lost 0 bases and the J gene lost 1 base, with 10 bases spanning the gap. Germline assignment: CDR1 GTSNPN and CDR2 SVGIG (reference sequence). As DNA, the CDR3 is TGTGCCTGGAGTGTACCGGGACTGAGCAATCAGCCCCAGCATTTT. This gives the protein CAWSVPGLSNQPQHF. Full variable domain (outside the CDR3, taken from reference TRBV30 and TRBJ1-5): SQTIHQWPATLVQPVGSPLSLECTVEGTSNPNLYWYRQAAGRGLQLLFYSVGIGQISSEVPQNLSASRPQDRQFILSSKKLLLSDSGFYLCAWSVPGLSNQPQHFGDGTRLSIL.